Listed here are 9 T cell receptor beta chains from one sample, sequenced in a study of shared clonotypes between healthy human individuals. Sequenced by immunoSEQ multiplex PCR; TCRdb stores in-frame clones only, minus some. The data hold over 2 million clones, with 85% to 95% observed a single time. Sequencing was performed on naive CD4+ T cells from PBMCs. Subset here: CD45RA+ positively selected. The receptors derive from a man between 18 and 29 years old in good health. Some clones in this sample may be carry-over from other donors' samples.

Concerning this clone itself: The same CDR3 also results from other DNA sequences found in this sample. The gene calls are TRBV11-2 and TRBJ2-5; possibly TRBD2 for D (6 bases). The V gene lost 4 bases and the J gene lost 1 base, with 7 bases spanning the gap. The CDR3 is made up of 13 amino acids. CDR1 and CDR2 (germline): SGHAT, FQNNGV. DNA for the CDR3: TGTGCCAGCAGCTCGGGAGTCCAAGAGACCCAGTACTTC. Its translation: CASSSGVQETQYF. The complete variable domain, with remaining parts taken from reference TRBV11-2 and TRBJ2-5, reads EAGVAQSPRYKIIEKRQSVAFWCNPISGHATLYWYQQILGQGPKLLIQFQNNGVVDDSQLPKDRFSAERLKGVDSTLKIQPAKLEDSAVYLCASSSGVQETQYFGPGTRLLVL.

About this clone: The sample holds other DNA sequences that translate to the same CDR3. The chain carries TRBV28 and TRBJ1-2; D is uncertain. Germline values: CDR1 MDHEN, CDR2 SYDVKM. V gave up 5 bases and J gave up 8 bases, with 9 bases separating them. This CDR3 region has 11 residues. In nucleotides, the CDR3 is TGTGCCAGCAGTCTCATCGGGGGCTACACCTTC. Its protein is CASSLIGGYTF.

The CDR3 DNA follows: TGTGCCAGCAGTTACTCAGTGGGGCAAGAGACCCAGTACTTC. It codes for CASSYSVGQETQYF. This chain uses TRBV6-6 with TRBJ2-5; the D is unclear. The CDR3 totals 14 residues. V was cut by 0 bases and J by 2 bases, with 7 bases left in between. Germline V CDR1 and CDR2: MNHNY, SVGAGI (reference sequence).

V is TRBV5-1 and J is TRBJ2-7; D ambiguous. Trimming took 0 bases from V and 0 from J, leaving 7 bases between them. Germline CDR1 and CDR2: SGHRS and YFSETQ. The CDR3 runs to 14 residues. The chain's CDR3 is CASSLEGHSYEQYF. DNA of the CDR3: TGCGCCAGCAGCTTGGAGGGTCACTCCTACGAGCAGTACTTC.

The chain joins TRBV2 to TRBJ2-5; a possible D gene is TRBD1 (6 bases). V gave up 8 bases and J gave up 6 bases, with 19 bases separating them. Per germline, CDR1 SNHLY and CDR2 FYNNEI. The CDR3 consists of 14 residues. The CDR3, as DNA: TGTGCCAGCTGCGAGTCGGTGGGGGCGCAGACCCAGTACTTC. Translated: CASCESVGAQTQYF.

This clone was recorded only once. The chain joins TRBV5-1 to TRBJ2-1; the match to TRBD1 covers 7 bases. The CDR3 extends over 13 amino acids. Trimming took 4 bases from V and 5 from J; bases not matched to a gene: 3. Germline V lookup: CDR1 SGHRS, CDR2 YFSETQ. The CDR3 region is CASSHTGDNEQFF. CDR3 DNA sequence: TGCGCCAGCAGCCATACAGGGGACAATGAGCAGTTCTTC.

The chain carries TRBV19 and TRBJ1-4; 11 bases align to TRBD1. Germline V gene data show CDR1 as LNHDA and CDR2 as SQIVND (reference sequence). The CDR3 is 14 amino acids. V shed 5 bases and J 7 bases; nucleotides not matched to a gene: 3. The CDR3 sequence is CASSGTGGIEKLFF. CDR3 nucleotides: TGTGCCAGTAGTGGGACAGGGGGTATTGAAAAACTGTTTTTT.

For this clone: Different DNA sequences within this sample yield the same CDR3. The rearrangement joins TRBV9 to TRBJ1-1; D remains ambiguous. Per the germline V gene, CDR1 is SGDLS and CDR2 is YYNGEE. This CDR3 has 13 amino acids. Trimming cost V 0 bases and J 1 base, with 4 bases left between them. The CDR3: CASSVAQNTEAFF. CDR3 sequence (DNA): TGTGCCAGCAGCGTAGCGCAGAACACTGAAGCTTTCTTT.

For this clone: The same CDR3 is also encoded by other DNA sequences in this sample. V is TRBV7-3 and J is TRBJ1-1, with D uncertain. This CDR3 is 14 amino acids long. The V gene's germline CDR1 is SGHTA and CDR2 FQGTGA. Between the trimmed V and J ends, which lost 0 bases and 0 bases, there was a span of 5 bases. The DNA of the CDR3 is TGTGCCAGCAGCTTAACTGGGCTGAACACTGAAGCTTTCTTT. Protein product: CASSLTGLNTEAFF.